A single sample gave rise to the 9 T cell receptor beta chains below, sequenced in a study of blood T cell repertoires in COVID-19. Clones were read by immunoSEQ multiplex PCR, and TCRdb kept only the in-frame ones, dropping some. Among tens of thousands of clones, approximately 77% were seen once, and the ten largest hold approximately 4.1%. Material: peripheral blood. These receptors were taken from a woman between 70 and 85 years old with acute or convalescent COVID-19.

The chain uses TRBV5-1 and TRBJ2-5, with 7 bases fitting TRBD2. With V trimmed by 4 bases and J by 0 bases, 3 bases remained unmatched. CDR1 and CDR2 from the germline V gene are SGHRS and YFSETQ. This CDR3 region has 14 residues. The CDR3 region has the DNA TGCGCCAGCAGCAGCGGGACTAACCAAGAGACCCAGTACTTC. As protein: CASSSGTNQETQYF.

This sequence joins TRBV19 and TRBJ2-1; the match to TRBD2 covers 13 bases. Germline CDR1 and CDR2: LNHDA and SQIVND (reference sequence). The CDR3 covers 19 residues. The J segment lost 2 bases and the V segment lost 7 bases, leaving 14 bases of the junction unmatched. The CDR3 reads CASKPHRTSGSGPYNEQFF. CDR3 bases: TGTGCCAGTAAACCCCACCGGACTAGCGGGAGCGGCCCCTACAATGAGCAGTTCTTC.

The chain combines TRBV5-6 with TRBJ2-3, with a weak D call TRBD2 (5 bases). The CDR3 length is 15 residues. Trimming removed 0 bases at V and 0 bases at J, with 8 bases between. From germline, CDR1 is SGHDT and CDR2 YYEEEE. The CDR3 DNA follows: TGTGCCAGCAGCTTGGTCGCGGGTAGCACAGATACGCAGTATTTT. This sequence encodes CASSLVAGSTDTQYF.

V and J are TRBV18 and TRBJ1-1, with D perhaps TRBD1 (6 bases). From germline, CDR1 is KGHSH and CDR2 LQKENI. The CDR3 runs to 13 residues. V was clipped by 10 bases and J by 1 base, with 13 bases between them. The CDR3 DNA follows: TGTGCCACCTCCAAACAGGGGAACACTGAAGCTTTCTTT. Its translation is CATSKQGNTEAFF.

This clone was found a few times. The rearrangement links TRBV11-2 to TRBJ1-3, with 8 nucleotides matching TRBD1. Unmatched junction bases numbered 15, after V lost 0 bases and J lost 5 bases. The CDR3 totals 19 residues. From germline, CDR1 is SGHAT and CDR2 FQNNGV. CDR3 residues: CASSLDYRAGGELRNTIYF. The CDR3 nucleotides are TGTGCCAGCAGCTTAGATTACCGAGCAGGGGGCGAGCTTCGAAACACCATATATTTT.

The chain is built from TRBV7-2 and TRBJ2-1, with TRBD2 matching over 8 bases. Germline loops: CDR1 SGHTA, CDR2 FQGNSA. Unmatched junction bases numbered 8, after V lost 5 bases and J lost 2 bases. The CDR3 extends over 16 amino acids. The CDR3 protein is CASSTHSGATYNEQFF. The DNA of the CDR3 is TGTGCCAGCAGCACACATAGCGGGGCAACCTACAATGAGCAGTTCTTC.

V is TRBV7-9 and J is TRBJ2-5; D perhaps matches TRBD1 (5 bases). The CDR3 sequence is 13 residues long. Germline V gene lookup returns CDR1 SEHNR and CDR2 FQNEAQ (reference sequence). The V end lost 7 bases, the J end lost 0 bases, and 9 bases lay between the germline ends. The CDR3 sequence is CASTMTDQETQYF. CDR3 sequence (DNA): TGTGCCAGCACCATGACAGACCAAGAGACCCAGTACTTC. The whole variable domain, remainder taken from reference TRBV7-9 and TRBJ2-5, is DTGVSQNPRHKITKRGQNVTFRCDPISEHNRLYWYRQTLGQGPEFLTYFQNEAQLEKSRLLSDRFSAERPKGSFSTLEIQRTEQGDSAMYLCASTMTDQETQYFGPGTRLLVL.

The rearrangement links TRBV3-1 (or the pseudogene TRBV3-2) to TRBJ2-7, with 7 bases fitting TRBD1. The CDR3 has 14 residues. V trimming: 4 bases; J trimming: 4 bases; junction bases outside the gene matches: 7. Germline CDR1 reads LGHDT; CDR2 reads YNNKEL (reference sequence). The CDR3 protein is CASSPQGNRYEQYF. The CDR3 DNA reads TGTGCCAGCAGCCCACAGGGGAATCGGTACGAGCAGTACTTC.

The genes are TRBV24-1 and TRBJ2-7; D may be TRBD2 (7 bases). The germline V and J ends were trimmed by 3 bases and 5 bases, with 22 bases remaining between them. The CDR3 runs 17 residues. Germline V gives CDR1 KGHDR, CDR2 SFDVKD. For the CDR3, the DNA is TGTGCCACCAGTGATCACCCGTCGGGGGGCTTACCCCACGAGCAGTACTTC. This codes for CATSDHPSGGLPHEQYF.